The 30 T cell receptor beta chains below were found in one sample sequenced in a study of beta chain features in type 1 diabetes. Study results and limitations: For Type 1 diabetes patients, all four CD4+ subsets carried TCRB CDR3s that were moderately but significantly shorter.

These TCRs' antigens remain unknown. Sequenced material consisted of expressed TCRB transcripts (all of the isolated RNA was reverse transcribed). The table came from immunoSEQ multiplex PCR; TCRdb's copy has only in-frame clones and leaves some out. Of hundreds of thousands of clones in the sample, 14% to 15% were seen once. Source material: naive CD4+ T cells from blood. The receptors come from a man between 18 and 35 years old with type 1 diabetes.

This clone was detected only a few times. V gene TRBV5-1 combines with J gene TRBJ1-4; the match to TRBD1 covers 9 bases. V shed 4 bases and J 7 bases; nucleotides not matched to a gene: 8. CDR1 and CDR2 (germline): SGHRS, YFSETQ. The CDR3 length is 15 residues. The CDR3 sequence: CASSPLGQGGEKLFF. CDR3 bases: TGCGCCAGCAGCCCACTGGGACAGGGAGGTGAAAAACTGTTTTTT.

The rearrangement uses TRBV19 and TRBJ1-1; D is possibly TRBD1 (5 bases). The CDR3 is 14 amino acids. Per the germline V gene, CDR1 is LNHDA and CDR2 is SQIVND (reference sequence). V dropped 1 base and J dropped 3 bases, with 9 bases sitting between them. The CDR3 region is CASSIGEGDTEAFF. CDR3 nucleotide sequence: TGTGCCAGTAGTATAGGAGAAGGGGACACTGAAGCTTTCTTT.

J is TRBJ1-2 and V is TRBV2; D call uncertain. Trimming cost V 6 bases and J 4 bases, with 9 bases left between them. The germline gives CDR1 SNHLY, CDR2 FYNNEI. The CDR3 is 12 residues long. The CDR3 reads CASSGSTYGYTF. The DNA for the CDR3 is TGTGCCAGCAGCGGTAGCACCTATGGCTACACCTTC.

The CDR3 loop reads CASSQFPSGGEQQTQYF. CDR3 sequence (DNA): TGTGCCAGCAGCCAATTCCCTAGCGGGGGGGAGCAACAGACCCAGTACTTC. This chain links TRBV14 with TRBJ2-5; 12 bases fit TRBD2. The germline V gene has CDR1 SGHDN and CDR2 FVKESK. The trim removed 2 bases at V and 6 bases at J, leaving 10 bases unmatched. The CDR3 consists of 17 residues.

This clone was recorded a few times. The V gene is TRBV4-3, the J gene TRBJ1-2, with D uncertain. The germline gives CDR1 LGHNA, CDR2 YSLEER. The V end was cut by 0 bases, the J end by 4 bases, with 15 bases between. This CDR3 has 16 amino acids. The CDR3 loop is CASSQDGGRIVYGYTF. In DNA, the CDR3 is TGCGCCAGCAGCCAAGATGGCGGCAGAATAGTCTATGGCTACACCTTC.

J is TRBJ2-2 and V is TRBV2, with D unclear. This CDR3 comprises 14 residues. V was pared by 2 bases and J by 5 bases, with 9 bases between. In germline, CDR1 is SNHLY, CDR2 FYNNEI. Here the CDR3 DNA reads TGTGCCAGCAGTGAACAGAGCGTTACCGGGGAGCTGTTTTTT. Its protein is CASSEQSVTGELFF.

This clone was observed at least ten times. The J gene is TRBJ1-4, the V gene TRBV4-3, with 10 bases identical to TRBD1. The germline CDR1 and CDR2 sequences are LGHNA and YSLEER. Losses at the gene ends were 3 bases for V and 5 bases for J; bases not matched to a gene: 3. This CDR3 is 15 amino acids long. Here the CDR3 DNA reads TGCGCCAGCAGCCAGTCGGGACAGGGGAATGAAAAACTGTTTTTT. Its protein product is CASSQSGQGNEKLFF.

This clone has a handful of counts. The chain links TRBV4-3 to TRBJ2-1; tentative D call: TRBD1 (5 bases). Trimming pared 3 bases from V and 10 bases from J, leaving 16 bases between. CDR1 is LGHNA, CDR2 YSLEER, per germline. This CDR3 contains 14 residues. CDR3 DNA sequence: TGCGCCAGCAGCCAGGACATTTGGGGTTTGGAGCAGTTCTTC. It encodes CASSQDIWGLEQFF.

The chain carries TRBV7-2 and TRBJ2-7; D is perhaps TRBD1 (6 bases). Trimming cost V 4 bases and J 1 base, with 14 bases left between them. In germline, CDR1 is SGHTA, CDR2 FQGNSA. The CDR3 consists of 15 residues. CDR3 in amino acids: CASSSQGRVSYEQYF. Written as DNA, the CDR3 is TGTGCCAGCAGCTCCCAGGGGCGGGTTTCCTACGAGCAGTACTTC.

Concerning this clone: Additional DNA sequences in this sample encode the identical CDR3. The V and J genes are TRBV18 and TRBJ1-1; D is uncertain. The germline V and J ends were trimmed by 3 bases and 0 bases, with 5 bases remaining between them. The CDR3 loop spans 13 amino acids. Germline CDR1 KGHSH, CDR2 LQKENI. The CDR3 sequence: CASSPSVNTEAFF. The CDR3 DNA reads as TGTGCCAGCTCACCTTCTGTGAACACTGAAGCTTTCTTT.

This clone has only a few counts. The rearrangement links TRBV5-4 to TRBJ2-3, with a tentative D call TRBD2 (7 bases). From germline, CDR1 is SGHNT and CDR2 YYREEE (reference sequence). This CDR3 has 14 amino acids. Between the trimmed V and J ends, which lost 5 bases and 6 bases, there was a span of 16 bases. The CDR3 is CASRRPGGGDTQYF. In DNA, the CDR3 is TGTGCCAGCAGACGCCCTGGCGGGGGCGATACGCAGTATTTT.

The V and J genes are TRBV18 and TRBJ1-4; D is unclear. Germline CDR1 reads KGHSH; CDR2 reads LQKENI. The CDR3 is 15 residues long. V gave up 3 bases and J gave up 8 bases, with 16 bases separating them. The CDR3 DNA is TGTGCCAGCTCACCGGGAGAGGTGATAAAGGAAAAACTGTTTTTT. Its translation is CASSPGEVIKEKLFF.

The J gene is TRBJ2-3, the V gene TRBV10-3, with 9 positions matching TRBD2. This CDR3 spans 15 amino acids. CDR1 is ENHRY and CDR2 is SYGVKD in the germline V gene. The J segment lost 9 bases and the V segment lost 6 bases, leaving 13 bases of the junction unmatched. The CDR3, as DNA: TGTGCCATCAGCAAGACTAGCGGCGGCGGGGGGACGCAGTATTTT. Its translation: CAISKTSGGGGTQYF.

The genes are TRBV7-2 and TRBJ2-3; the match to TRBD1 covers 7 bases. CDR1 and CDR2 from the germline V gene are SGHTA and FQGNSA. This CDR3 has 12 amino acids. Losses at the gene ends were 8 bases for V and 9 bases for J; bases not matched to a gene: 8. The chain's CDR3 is CASRQGTATQYF. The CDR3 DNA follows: TGTGCCAGCCGACAGGGAACGGCCACGCAGTATTTT.

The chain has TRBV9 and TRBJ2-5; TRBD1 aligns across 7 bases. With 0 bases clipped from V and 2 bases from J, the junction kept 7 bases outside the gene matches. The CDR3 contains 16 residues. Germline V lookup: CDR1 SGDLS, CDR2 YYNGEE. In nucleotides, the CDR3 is TGTGCCAGCAGCGTAGCCCCGGGACAGCAGCAAGAGACCCAGTACTTC. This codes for CASSVAPGQQQETQYF.

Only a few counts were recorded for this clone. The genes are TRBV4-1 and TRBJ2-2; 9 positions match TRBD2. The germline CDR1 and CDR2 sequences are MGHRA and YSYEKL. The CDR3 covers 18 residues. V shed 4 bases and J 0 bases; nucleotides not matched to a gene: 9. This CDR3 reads CASSPSGTSRPNTGELFF. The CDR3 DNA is TGCGCCAGCAGCCCCTCCGGGACTAGCAGACCGAACACCGGGGAGCTGTTTTTT.

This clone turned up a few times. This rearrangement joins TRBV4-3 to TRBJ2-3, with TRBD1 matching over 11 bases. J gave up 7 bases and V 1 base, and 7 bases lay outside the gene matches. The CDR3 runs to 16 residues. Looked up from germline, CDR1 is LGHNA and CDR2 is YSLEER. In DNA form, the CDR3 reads TGCGCCAGCAGCCAAGCCCCGGGACAGGGGGAAAATACGCAGTATTTT. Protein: CASSQAPGQGENTQYF.

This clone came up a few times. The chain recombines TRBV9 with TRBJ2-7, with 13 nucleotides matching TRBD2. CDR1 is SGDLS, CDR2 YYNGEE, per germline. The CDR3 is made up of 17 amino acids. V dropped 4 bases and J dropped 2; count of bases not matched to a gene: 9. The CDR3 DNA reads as TGTGCCAGCAGCCTACGGACTAGCGGGGGCGAAGCCTACGAGCAGTACTTC. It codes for CASSLRTSGGEAYEQYF.

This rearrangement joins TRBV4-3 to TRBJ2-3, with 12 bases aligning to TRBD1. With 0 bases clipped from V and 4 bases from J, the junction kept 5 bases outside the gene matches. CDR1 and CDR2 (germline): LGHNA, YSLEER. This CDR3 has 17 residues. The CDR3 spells CASSQDPGTGGPDTQYF. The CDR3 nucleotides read TGCGCCAGCAGCCAAGACCCCGGGACAGGGGGCCCAGATACGCAGTATTTT.

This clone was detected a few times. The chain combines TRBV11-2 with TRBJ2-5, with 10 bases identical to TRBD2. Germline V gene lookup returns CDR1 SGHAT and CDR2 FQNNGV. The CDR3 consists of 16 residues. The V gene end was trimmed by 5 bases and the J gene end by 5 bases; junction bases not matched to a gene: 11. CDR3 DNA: TGTGCCAGCAGCCCCGGTCTAGCGGGGGCCGGGGAGACCCAGTACTTC. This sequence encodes CASSPGLAGAGETQYF.

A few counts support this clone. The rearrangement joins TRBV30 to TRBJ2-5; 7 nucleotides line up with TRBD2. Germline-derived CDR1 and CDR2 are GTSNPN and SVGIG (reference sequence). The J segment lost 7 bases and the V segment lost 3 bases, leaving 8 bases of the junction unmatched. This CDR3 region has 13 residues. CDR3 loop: CAWRRPPGGTQYF. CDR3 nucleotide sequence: TGTGCCTGGAGGCGCCCGCCGGGGGGGACCCAGTACTTC. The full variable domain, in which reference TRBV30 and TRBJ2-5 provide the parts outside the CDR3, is SQTIHQWPATLVQPVGSPLSLECTVEGTSNPNLYWYRQAAGRGLQLLFYSVGIGQISSEVPQNLSASRPQDRQFILSSKKLLLSDSGFYLCAWRRPPGGTQYFGPGTRLLVL.

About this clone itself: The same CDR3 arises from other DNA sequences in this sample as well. As DNA, the CDR3 is TGTGCCAGCAGGCAGGGCTACGAGCAGTACTTC. Translation gives CASRQGYEQYF. The V and J genes are TRBV2 and TRBJ2-7, with D maybe TRBD1 (5 bases). V lost 6 bases, J lost 3 bases, and 6 bases lay in between. The CDR3 runs 11 residues. The germline CDR1 and CDR2 sequences are SNHLY and FYNNEI.

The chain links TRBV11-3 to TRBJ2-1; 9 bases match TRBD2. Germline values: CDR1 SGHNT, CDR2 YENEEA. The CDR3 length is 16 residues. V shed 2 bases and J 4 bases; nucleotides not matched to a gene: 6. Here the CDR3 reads CASSLKAGGSYNEQFF. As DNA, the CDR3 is TGTGCCAGCAGCTTAAAGGCGGGAGGGAGTTACAATGAGCAGTTCTTC. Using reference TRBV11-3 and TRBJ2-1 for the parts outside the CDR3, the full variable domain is EAGVVQSPRYKIIEKKQPVAFWCNPISGHNTLYWYLQNLGQGPELLIRYENEEAVDDSQLPKDRFSAERLKGVDSTLKIQPAELGDSAVYLCASSLKAGGSYNEQFFGPGTRLTVL.

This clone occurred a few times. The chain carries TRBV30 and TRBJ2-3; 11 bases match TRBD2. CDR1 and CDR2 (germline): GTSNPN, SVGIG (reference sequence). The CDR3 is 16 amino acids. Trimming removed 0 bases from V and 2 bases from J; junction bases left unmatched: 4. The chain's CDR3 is CAWSVSSGGATDTQYF. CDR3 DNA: TGTGCCTGGAGTGTTAGTAGCGGGGGGGCCACAGATACGCAGTATTTT.

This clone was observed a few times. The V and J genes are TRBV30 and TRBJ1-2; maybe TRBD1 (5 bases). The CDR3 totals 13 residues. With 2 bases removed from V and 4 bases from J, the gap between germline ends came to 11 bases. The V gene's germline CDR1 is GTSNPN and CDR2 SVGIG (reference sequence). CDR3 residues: CAWSKGLGYGYTF. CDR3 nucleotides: TGTGCCTGGAGTAAGGGGTTGGGCTATGGCTACACCTTC. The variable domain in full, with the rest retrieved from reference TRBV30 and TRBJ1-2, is SQTIHQWPATLVQPVGSPLSLECTVEGTSNPNLYWYRQAAGRGLQLLFYSVGIGQISSEVPQNLSASRPQDRQFILSSKKLLLSDSGFYLCAWSKGLGYGYTFGSGTRLTVV.

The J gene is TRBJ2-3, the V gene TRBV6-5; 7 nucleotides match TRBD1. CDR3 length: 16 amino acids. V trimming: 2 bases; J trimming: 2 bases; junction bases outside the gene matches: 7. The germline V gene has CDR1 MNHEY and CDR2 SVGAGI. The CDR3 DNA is TGTGCCAGCAGTTACAAGGGGGCGCCTTACACAGATACGCAGTATTTT. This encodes CASSYKGAPYTDTQYF.

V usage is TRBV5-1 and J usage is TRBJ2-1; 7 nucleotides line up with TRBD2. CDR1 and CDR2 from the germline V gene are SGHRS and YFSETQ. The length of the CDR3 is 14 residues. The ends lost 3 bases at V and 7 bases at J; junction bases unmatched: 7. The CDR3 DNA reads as TGCGCCAGCAGCTGGGGGGGACCGATTAATGAGCAGTTCTTC. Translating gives CASSWGGPINEQFF.

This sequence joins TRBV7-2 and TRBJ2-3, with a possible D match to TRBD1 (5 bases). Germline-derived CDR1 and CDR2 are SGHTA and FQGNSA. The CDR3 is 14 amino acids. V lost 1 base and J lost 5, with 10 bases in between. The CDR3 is CASSLVRVGDTQYF. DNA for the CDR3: TGTGCCAGCAGCTTAGTCAGGGTAGGAGATACGCAGTATTTT.

The CDR3 protein is CASSLVAGARLSYNEQFF. CDR3 sequence (DNA): TGTGCCAGCAGCTTAGTTGCGGGGGCCCGTCTATCCTACAATGAGCAGTTCTTC. V usage is TRBV5-4 and J usage is TRBJ2-1; a possible D gene is TRBD2 (7 bases). CDR3 size: 18 residues. The V and J ends lost 2 bases and 1 base respectively, with 19 bases between them. Germline V gene data show CDR1 as SGHNT and CDR2 as YYREEE (reference sequence).

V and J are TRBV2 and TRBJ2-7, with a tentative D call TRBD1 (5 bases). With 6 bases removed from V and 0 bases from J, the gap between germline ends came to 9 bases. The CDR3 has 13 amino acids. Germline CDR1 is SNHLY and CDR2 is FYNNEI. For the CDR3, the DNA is TGTGCCAGCAGGCAGGGTAGCTCCTACGAGCAGTACTTC. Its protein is CASRQGSSYEQYF.